This record covers a single T cell receptor (beta chain). Clones were read by immunoSEQ multiplex PCR, and TCRdb kept only the in-frame ones, dropping some. The sample comprises 75,000 to 100,000 clones, about 86% of which are singletons, and approximately 2% rests with the top ten. The entry originates in a study of OX40 agonist ivuxolimab in advanced cancers. This specimen consisted of CD4+ or CD8+ T cells sorted from blood, obtained in a trial of the OX40 agonist ivuxolimab. This clonotype was sampled from an adult with an advanced solid tumor such as melanoma, head and neck, liver or kidney cancer.

DNA of the CDR3: TGTGCCAGCAGCTTACAGTGGGGAACTGAAGCTTTCTTT. It encodes CASSLQWGTEAFF. The rearrangement joins TRBV7-8 to TRBJ1-1; D ambiguous. V was cut by 2 bases and J by 5 bases, with 9 bases left in between. Germline V gene data show CDR1 as SGHVS and CDR2 as FQNEAQ. The CDR3 length is 13 residues.